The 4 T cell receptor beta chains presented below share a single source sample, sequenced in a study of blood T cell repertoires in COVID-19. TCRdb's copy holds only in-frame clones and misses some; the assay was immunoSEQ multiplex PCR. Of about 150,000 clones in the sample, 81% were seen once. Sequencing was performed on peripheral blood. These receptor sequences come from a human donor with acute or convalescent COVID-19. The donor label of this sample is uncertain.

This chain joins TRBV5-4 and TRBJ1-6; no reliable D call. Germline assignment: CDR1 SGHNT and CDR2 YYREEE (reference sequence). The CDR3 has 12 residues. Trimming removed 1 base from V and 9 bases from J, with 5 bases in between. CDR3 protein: CASSLPPSPLHF. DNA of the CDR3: TGTGCCAGCAGCTTGCCTCCTTCACCCCTCCACTTT.

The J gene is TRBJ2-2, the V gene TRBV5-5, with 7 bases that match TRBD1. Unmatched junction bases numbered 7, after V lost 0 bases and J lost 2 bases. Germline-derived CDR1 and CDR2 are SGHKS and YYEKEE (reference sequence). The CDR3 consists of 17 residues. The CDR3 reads CASSLARTGSNTGELFF. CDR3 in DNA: TGTGCCAGCAGCTTGGCTCGGACAGGTTCTAACACCGGGGAGCTGTTTTTT.

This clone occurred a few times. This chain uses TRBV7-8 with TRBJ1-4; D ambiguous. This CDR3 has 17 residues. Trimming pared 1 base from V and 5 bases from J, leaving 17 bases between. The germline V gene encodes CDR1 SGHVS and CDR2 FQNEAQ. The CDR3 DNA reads TGTGCCAGCAGCTTAGTTGGGCGGAGGGAGGCAAATGAAAAACTGTTTTTT. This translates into CASSLVGRREANEKLFF.

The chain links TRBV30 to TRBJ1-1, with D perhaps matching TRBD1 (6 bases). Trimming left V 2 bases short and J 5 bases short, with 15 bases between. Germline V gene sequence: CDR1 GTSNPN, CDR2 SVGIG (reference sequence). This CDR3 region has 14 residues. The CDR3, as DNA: TGTGCCTGGAGTTTAACGCAGGGGTGGACTGAAGCTTTCTTT. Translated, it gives CAWSLTQGWTEAFF.